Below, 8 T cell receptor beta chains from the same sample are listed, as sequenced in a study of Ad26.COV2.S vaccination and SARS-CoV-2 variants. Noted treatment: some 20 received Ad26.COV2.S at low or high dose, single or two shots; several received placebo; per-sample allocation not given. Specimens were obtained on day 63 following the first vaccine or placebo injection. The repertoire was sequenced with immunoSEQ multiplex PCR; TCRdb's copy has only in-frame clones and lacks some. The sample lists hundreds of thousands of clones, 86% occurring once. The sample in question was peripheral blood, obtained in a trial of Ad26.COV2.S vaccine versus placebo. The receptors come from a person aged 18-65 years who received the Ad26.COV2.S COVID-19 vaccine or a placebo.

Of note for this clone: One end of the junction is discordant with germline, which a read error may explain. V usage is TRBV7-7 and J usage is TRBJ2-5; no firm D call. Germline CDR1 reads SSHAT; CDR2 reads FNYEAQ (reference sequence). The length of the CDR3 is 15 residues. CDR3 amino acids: CASSPTLSYQETQYF. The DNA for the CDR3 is TGTGCTAGCAGCCCGACCCTCTCGTACCAAGAGACCCAGTACTTC.

Written as DNA, the CDR3 is TGTGCCAGCAGGATTTACGGGGGGATCGGCACAGATACGCAGTATTTT. Encoded protein: CASRIYGGIGTDTQYF. V gene TRBV5-6 combines with J gene TRBJ2-3; 7 bases match TRBD2. Trimming took 5 bases from V and 1 from J; bases not matched to a gene: 10. Germline V CDR1 and CDR2: SGHDT, YYEEEE. The CDR3 runs 16 residues.

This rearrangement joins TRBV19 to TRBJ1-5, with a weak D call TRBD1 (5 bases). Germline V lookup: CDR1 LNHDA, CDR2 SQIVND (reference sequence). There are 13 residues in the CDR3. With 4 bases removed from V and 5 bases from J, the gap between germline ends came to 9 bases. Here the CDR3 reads CASSKTGDQPQHF. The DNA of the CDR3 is TGTGCCAGTAGTAAGACGGGGGATCAGCCCCAGCATTTT.

CDR3 in DNA: TGTGCCAGTAGTGCCGGACTGAGGCGAAACACCATATATTTT. Residues: CASSAGLRRNTIYF. This chain uses TRBV19 with TRBJ1-3, with D hard to call. This CDR3 spans 14 amino acids. Germline V lookup: CDR1 LNHDA, CDR2 SQIVND (reference sequence). The V and J ends lost 5 bases and 5 bases respectively, with 13 bases between them.

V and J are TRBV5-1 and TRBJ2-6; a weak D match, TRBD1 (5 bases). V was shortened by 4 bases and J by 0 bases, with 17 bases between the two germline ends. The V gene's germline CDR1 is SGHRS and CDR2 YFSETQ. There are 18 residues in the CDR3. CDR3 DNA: TGCGCCAGCAGCCTTGAGGCTCTTGGGGCCTCTGGGGCCAACGTCCTGACTTTC. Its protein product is CASSLEALGASGANVLTF.

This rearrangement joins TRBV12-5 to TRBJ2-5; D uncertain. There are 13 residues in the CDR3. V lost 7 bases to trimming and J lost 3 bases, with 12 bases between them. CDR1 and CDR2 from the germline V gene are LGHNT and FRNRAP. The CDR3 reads CASAPLTEETQYF. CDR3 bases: TGTGCTAGTGCCCCGCTAACAGAAGAGACCCAGTACTTC.

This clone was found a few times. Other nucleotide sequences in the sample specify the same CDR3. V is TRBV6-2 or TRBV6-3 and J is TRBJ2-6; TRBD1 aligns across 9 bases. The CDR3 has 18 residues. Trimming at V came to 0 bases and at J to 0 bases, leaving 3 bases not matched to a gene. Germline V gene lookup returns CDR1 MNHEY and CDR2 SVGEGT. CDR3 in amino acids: CASSYSGTGSSGANVLTF. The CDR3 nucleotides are TGTGCCAGCAGTTACTCCGGGACAGGGTCCTCTGGGGCCAACGTCCTGACTTTC.

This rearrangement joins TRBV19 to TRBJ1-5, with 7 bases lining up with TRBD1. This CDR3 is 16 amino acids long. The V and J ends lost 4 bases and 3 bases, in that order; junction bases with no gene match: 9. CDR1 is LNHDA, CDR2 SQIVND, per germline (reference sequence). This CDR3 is CASSTVFRGNNQPQHF. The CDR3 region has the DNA TGTGCCAGTAGTACCGTTTTCAGGGGGAACAATCAGCCCCAGCATTTT.